This T cell receptor (beta chain) came from a study of OX40 agonist ivuxolimab in advanced cancers. Turning to the study itself: Past anti-PD-1, anti-PD-L1 or anti-CTLA-4 therapy was accepted, and 35% to 45% had received some. Study-level findings and limits: Averaged across samples, CD8+ T cells carried more expanded clones than CD4+ did.

TCRdb keeps only in-frame clones here, not all; method: immunoSEQ multiplex PCR. The data show 76,000 or so clones, with 70% to 90% seen just once and roughly 5.5% held by the top ten. A word on this clone: What it recognizes is unknown.

The sequenced sample was CD4+ or CD8+ T cells sorted from blood, obtained in a trial of the OX40 agonist ivuxolimab. The clonotype was recovered from an adult with an advanced solid tumor such as melanoma, head and neck, liver or kidney cancer.

CDR3 residues: CASSQGGPGSTDTQYF. The CDR3 DNA reads as TGCGCCAGCAGCCAAGGGGGGCCTGGGAGCACAGATACGCAGTATTTT. The chain couples TRBV4-1 to TRBJ2-3; D is perhaps TRBD1 (6 bases). The V gene lost 1 base and the J gene lost 0 bases, with 11 bases spanning the gap. Germline V gives CDR1 MGHRA, CDR2 YSYEKL. This CDR3 contains 16 residues.